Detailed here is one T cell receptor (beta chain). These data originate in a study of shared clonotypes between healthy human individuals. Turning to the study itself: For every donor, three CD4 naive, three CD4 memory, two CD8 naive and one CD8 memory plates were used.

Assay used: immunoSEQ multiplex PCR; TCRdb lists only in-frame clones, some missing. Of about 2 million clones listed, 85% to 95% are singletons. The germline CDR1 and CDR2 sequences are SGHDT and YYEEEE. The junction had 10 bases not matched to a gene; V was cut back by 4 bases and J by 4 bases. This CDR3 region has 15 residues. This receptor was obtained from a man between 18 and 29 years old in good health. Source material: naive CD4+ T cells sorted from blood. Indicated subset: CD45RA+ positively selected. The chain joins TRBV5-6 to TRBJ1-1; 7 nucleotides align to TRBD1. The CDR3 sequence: CASSPRQGASTEAFF. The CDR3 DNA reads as TGTGCCAGCAGCCCTCGACAGGGAGCAAGCACTGAAGCTTTCTTT.